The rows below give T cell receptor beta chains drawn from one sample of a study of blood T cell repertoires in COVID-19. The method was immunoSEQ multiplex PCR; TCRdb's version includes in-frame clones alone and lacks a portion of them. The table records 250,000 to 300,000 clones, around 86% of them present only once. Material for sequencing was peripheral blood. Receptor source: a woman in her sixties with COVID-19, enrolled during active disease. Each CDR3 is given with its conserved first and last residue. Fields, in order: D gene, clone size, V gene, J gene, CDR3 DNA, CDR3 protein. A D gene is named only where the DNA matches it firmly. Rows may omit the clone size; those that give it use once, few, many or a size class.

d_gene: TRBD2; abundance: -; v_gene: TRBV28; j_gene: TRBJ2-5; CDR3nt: TGTGCCAGCAGTTTTAGTCTAGCGGGAGTGGAGACCCAGTACTTC; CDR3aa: CASSFSLAGVETQYF
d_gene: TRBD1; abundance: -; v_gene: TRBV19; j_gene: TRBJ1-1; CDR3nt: TGTGCCAGTAGTACCCGACAGGGGGAAGCTTTCTTT; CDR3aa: CASSTRQGEAFF
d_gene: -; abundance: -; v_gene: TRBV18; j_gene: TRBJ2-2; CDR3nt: TGTGCCAGCTCACTGGACAGACCTACGAACACCGGGGAGCTGTTTTTT; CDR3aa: CASSLDRPTNTGELFF
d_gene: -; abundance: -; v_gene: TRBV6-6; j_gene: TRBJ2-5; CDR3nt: TGTGCCGTGGGGGACTCTGGCCAAGAGACCCAGTACTTC; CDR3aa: CAVGDSGQETQYF
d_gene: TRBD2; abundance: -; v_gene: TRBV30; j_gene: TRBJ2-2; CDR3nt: TGTGCCTGGAGTGGGGTTAGCGGGAGGACCGGGGAGCTGTTTTTT; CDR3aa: CAWSGVSGRTGELFF
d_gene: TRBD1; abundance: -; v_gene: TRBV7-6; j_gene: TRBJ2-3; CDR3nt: TGTGCCAGCAGTCGGGACAGGGGGCCCGGGTCCACAGATACGCAGTATTTT; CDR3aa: CASSRDRGPGSTDTQYF
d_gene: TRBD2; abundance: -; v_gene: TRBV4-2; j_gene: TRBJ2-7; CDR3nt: TGTGCCAGCAGCCCACGGGAGGCTTTTGACTCCTACGAGCAGTACTTC; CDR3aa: CASSPREAFDSYEQYF
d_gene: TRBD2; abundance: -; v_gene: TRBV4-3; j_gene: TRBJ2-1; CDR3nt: TGCGCCAGCAGCCATTTAAGCGGGAGGGCCGGCAATGAGCAGTTCTTC; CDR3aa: CASSHLSGRAGNEQFF
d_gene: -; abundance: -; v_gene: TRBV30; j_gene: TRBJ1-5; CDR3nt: TGTGCCTGGAGTTTCGGTCAGGGTCATCAGCCCCAGCATTTT; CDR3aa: CAWSFGQGHQPQHF
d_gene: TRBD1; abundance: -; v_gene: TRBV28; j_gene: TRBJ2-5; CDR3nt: TGTGCCAGCAGTTTTTTTGGCCGGACAGGGTCGGAGACCCAGTACTTC; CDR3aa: CASSFFGRTGSETQYF
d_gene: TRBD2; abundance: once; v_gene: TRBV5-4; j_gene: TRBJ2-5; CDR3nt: TGTGCCAGCAGCCCACCGCCCGGAGCGGGGGAGACCCAGTACTTC; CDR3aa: CASSPPPGAGETQYF
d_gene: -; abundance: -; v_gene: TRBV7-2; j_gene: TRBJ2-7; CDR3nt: TGTGCCAGCAGCCGGGACTGGGGGAGTACCTACGAGCAGTACTTC; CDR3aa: CASSRDWGSTYEQYF
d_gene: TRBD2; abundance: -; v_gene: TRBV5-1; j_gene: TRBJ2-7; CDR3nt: TGCGCCAGCAGCTCCGGCGGGGGACCGGCCTACGAGCAGTACTTC; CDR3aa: CASSSGGGPAYEQYF
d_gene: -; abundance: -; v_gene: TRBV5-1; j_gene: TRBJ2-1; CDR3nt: TGCGCCAGCAGCTTGAGAAGGTCGGGGTCCAATGAGCAGTTCTTC; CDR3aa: CASSLRRSGSNEQFF
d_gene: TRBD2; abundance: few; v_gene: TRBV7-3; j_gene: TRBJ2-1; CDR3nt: TGTGCCAGCAGCGCGGGACTAGCGGGAGCGATTAGGGAGCAGTTCTTC; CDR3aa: CASSAGLAGAIREQFF
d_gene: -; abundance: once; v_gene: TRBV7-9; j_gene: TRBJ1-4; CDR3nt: TGTGCCAGCAGCTTTAGCGCAATTGGGGGCGAAAAACTGTTTTTT; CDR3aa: CASSFSAIGGEKLFF
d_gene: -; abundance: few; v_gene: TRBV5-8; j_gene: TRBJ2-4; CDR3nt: TGTGCCAGCAGCTTGGCCGTGGTTTTCGGCAAAAACATTCAGTACTTC; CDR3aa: CASSLAVVFGKNIQYF
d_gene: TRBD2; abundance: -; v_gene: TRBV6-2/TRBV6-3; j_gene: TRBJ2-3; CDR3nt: TGTGCCAGCAGTAAACCGGGACTAGCCCGCACAGATACGCAGTATTTT; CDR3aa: CASSKPGLARTDTQYF
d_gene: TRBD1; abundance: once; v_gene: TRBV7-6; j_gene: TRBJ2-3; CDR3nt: TGTGCCAGCAGCTTGGGGACAGTTCCTAGCACAGATACGCAGTATTTT; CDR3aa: CASSLGTVPSTDTQYF
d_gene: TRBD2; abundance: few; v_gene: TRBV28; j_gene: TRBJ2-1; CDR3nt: TGTGCCAGCACCCCAGGGCCCCGAGCGGGGCGGGGTGAGCAGTTCTTC; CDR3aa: CASTPGPRAGRGEQFF
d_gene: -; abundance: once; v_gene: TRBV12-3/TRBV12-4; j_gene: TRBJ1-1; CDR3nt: TGTGCCAGCAGTAGGAGGGGCGACACTGAAGCTTTCTTT; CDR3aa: CASSRRGDTEAFF
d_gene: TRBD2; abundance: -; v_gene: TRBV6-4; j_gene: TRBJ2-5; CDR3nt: TGTGCCAGCAGTGGGACTAGCGGTCAGACCCAGTACTTC; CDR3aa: CASSGTSGQTQYF
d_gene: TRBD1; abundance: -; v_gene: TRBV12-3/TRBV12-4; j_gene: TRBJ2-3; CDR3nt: TGTGCCAGCAGCCTGAACAGGGGCGATACGCAGTATTTT; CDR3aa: CASSLNRGDTQYF
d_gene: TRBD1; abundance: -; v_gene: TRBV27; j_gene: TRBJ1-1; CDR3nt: TGTGCCAGCAGTACACGGACAGGGTTCAGTAACACTGAAGCTTTCTTT; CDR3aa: CASSTRTGFSNTEAFF
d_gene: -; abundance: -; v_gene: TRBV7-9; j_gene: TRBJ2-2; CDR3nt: TGTGCCAGCAGCTTAGGCCCCGGGACGGGAGCTGACGGGGAGCTGTTTTTT; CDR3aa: CASSLGPGTGADGELFF
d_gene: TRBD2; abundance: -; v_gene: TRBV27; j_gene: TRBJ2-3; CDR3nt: TGTGCCAGCAGTTTATTACTAGCGGGAGAGGGGACAGATACGCAGTATTTT; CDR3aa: CASSLLLAGEGTDTQYF
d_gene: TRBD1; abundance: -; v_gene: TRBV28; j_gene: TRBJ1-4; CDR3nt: TGTGCCAGCAGTTTATCCTTGTCCCGGGACAGGGTTACTAATGAAAAACTGTTTTTT; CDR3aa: CASSLSLSRDRVTNEKLFF
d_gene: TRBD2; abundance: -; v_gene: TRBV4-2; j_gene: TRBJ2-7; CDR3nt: TGTGCCAGCAGCCAAGTGGGGACTAGCGGCTCCTACGAGCAGTACTTC; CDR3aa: CASSQVGTSGSYEQYF
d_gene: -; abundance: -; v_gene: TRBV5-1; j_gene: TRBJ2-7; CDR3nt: TGCGCCAGCAGCTTGGAGTCCGCAGGGGGGGAGCAGTACTTC; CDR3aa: CASSLESAGGEQYF
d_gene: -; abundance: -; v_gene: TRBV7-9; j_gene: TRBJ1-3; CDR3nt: TGTGCCAGCAGCGTCCAGGGGGGAAACACCATATATTTT; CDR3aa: CASSVQGGNTIYF
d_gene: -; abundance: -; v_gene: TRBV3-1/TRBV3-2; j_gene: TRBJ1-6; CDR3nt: TGTGCCCGCACGGGGGGGGGCGGCGCGAATTCACCCCTCCACTTT; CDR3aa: CARTGGGGANSPLHF
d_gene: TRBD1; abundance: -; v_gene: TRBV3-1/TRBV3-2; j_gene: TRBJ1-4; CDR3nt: TGTGCCAGCAGCCATCCATCGGGACAGGTGAATGAAAAACTGTTTTTT; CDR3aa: CASSHPSGQVNEKLFF
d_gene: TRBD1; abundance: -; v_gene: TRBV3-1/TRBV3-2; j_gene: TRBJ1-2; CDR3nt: TGTGCCAGCACCCTCCGGGGACAGGCATATGGCTACACCTTC; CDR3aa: CASTLRGQAYGYTF
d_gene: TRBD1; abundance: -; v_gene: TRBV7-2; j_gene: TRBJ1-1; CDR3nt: TGTGCCAGCAGCTTAACGACAGGGGTGGGCACTGAAGCTTTCTTT; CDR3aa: CASSLTTGVGTEAFF
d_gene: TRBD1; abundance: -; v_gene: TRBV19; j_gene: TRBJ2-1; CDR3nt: TGTGCCAGTAGTATCAGCGACAGGGGCGATGAGCAGTTCTTC; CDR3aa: CASSISDRGDEQFF
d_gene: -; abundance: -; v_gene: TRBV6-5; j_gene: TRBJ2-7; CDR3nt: TGTGCCAGCAGTTACTCTTCGGGGAGAAACGAGCAGTACTTC; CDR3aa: CASSYSSGRNEQYF
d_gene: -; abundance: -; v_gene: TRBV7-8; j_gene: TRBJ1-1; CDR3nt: TGTGCCAGCAGCTTACATCGGGGCGGGACGAACACTGAAGCTTTCTTT; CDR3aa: CASSLHRGGTNTEAFF
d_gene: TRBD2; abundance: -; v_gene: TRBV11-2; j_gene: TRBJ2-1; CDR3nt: TGTGCCAGCAGCTTAGTACTGAGCGGGAACTACAATGAGCAGTTCTTC; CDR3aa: CASSLVLSGNYNEQFF
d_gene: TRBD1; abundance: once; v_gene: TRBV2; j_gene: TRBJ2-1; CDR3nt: TGTGCCAGCAGTGTTAAAGTTGGGACAGGGCACTTCTTC; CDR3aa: CASSVKVGTGHFF
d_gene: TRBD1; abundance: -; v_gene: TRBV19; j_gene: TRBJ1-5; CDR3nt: TGTGCCAGTAGTTCAAGGGGGACAGGATCTAGAGGGAGCAATCAGCCCCAGCATTTT; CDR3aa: CASSSRGTGSRGSNQPQHF
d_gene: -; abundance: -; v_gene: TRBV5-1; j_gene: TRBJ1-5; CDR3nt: TGCGCCAGCAGCTTATTAGGGGTCGGTCAGCCCCAGCATTTT; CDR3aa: CASSLLGVGQPQHF
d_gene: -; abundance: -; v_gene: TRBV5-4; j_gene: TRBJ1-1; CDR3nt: TGTGCCAGCAGTTTAGGTTCGGGGGGTCGCACTGAAGCTTTCTTT; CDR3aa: CASSLGSGGRTEAFF
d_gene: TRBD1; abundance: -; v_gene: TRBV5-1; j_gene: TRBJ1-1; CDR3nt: TGCGCCAGCAGCGCCAATCCAGGGCTGAAGGGAAAACAGGGGGAAGCTTTCTTT; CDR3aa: CASSANPGLKGKQGEAFF
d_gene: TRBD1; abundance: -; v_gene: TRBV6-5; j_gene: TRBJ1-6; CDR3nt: TGTGCCAGCAGTTACTCGACAGGGAGGAATTCACCCCTCCACTTT; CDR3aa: CASSYSTGRNSPLHF
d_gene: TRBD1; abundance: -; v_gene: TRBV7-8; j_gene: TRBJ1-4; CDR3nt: TGTGCCAGCAGCCGCCGGGACAGTGAAAAACTGTTTTTT; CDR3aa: CASSRRDSEKLFF
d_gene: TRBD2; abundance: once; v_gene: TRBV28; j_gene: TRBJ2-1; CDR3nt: TGTGCCAGCAGTTTACCCGGGGGTAGCGGGAGGGACAATGAGCAGTTCTTC; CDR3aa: CASSLPGGSGRDNEQFF
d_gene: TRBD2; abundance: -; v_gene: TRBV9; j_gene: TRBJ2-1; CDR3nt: TGTGCCAGCAGCGGACGGACTAGCAACAATGAGCAGTTCTTC; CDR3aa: CASSGRTSNNEQFF
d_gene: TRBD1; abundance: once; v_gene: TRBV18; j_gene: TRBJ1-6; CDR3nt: TGTGCCAGCTCACCTACGACAGGGTGGAATTCACCCCTCCACTTT; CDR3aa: CASSPTTGWNSPLHF
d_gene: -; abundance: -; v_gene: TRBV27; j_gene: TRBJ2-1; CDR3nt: TGTGCCAGCAGTTTGGGTCAGGGCAAAGAAAACGGCGGTGAGCAGTTCTTC; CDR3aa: CASSLGQGKENGGEQFF
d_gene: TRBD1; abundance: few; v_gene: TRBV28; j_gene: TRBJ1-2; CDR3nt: TGTGCCACCCCCTCCCAGGGGGTTGGTGGCTACACCTTC; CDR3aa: CATPSQGVGGYTF
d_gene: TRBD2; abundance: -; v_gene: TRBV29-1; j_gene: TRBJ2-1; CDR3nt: TGCAGCGGCGGGGGACTAGCGGGAGTCAATGAGCAGTTCTTC; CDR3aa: CSGGGLAGVNEQFF
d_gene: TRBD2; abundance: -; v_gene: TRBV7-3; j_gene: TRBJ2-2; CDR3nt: TGTGCCAGCAGCGCTAGCGGGGTAAACACCGGGGAGCTGTTTTTT; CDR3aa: CASSASGVNTGELFF
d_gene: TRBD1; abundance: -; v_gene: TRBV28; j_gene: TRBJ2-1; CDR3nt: TGTGCCAGCCTCCCCCTCGGGACAGGGTCACCCTACAATGAGCAGTTCTTC; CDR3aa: CASLPLGTGSPYNEQFF
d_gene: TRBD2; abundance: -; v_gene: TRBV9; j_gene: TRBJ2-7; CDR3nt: TGTGCCAGCAGCGCCAGGACTAGATCCGAGCAGTACTTC; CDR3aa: CASSARTRSEQYF
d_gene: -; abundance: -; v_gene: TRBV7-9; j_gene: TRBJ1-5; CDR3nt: TGTGCCAGCAGCTTAGGGGGGGTCCAGCCCCAGCATTTT; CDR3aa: CASSLGGVQPQHF
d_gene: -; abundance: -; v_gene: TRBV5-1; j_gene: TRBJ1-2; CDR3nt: TGCGCCAGCAGCCCTCCAGCTAACTATGGCTACACCTTC; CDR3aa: CASSPPANYGYTF
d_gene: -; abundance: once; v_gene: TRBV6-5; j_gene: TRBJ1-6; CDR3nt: TGTGCCATCAACGTCCGGAGCTCCTATAATTCACCCCTCCACTTT; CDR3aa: CAINVRSSYNSPLHF
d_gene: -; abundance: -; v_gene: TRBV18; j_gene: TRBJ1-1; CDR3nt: TGTGCCAGCTCATCAGACCCAGGGGTTGAGAACACTGAAGCTTTCTTT; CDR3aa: CASSSDPGVENTEAFF
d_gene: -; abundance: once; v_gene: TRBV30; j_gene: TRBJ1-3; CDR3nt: TGTGCCTGGAGGTCTGGGAGGTCTGGAAACACCATATATTTT; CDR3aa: CAWRSGRSGNTIYF
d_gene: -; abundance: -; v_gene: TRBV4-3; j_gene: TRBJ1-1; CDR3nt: TGCGCCAGCAGCCAAGATGAGGGCATTGAAGCTTTCTTT; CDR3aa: CASSQDEGIEAFF